This T cell receptor (beta chain) was recorded in a study of blood T cell repertoires in COVID-19. Measured with immunoSEQ multiplex PCR; TCRdb has only the in-frame clones, and not every one. The table lists under 250,000 clones, approximately 77% of them singletons. Germline CDR1 WNHNN, CDR2 SYGVQD (reference sequence). Trimming cost V 2 bases and J 4 bases; bases outside gene matches: 16. There are 18 residues in the CDR3. The clonotype was recovered from a woman aged 80 or over with acute or convalescent COVID-19. V usage is TRBV10-1 and J usage is TRBJ2-7, with 8 bases that match TRBD1. Sequencing was carried out using peripheral blood. CDR3 nucleotides: TGCGCCAGCAGTGAGGCCCGGACAGGGAAAACTGAGGTTTACGAGCAGTACTTC. The encoded protein is CASSEARTGKTEVYEQYF.